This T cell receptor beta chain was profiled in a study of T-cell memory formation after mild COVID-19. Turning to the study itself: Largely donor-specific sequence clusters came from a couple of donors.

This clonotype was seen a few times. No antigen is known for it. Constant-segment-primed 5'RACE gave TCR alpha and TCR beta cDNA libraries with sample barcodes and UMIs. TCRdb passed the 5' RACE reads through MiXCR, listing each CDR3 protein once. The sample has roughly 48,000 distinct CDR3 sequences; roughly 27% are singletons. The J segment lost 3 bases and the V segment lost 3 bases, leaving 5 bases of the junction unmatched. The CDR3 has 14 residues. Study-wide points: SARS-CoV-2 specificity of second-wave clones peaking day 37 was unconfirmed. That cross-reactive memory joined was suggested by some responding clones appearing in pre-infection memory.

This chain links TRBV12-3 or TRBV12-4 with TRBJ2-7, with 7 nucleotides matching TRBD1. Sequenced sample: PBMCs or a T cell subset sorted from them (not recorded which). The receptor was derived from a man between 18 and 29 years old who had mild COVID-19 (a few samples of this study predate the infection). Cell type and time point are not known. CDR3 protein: CASSFGAGGYEQYF. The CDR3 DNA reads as TGTGCCAGCAGTTTCGGAGCAGGGGGCTACGAGCAGTACTTC.